This is a list of T cell receptor beta chains from one sample in a study of T cell responses to AZD1222 COVID-19 vaccine. Assay: immunoSEQ multiplex PCR; the TCRdb copy retains only in-frame clones and omits some. Among around 140,000 clones listed, around 85% were seen once. The sample here was peripheral blood, taken 28 days after the second dose of the MenACWY control vaccine. All receptors derive from an adult who received the MenACWY meningococcal vaccine as a control. The CDR3 runs from the conserved cysteine through the conserved F or W. A D gene is named only where the DNA matches it firmly.

V: TRBV15
D: .
CDR3: CATSRGGGENEKLFF

V: TRBV5-5
D: TRBD1
CDR3: CASSFPQDRLSYEQYF

V: TRBV7-2
D: TRBD1
CDR3: CASSRGTGTQAVNSPLHF

V: TRBV5-1
D: .
CDR3: CASSSDPGGNQPQHF

V: TRBV7-2
D: .
CDR3: CASSYLGTGELFF

V: TRBV5-5
D: TRBD2
CDR3: CASSLAGGSSYNEQFF

V: TRBV5-1
D: TRBD2
CDR3: CASSRRGAKVTDTQYF

V: TRBV6-8
D: TRBD2
CDR3: CANRGRGDEQYF

V: TRBV2
D: .
CDR3: CASRGTSSYNEQFF

V: TRBV14
D: .
CDR3: CASSQDGHRVNTEAFF

V: TRBV27
D: TRBD1
CDR3: CANSRDRDTGELFF

V: TRBV4-1
D: TRBD2
CDR3: CASSQAPAGGPRNTGELFF

V: TRBV6-5
D: TRBD1
CDR3: CASRRNRDSNTEAFF

V: TRBV7-8
D: .
CDR3: CASSLEGRGLWETQYF

V: TRBV19
D: TRBD1
CDR3: CASSPAGGSGVKPQHF

V: TRBV11-2
D: .
CDR3: CASSLLSSTVDLGGYTF

V: TRBV4-1
D: .
CDR3: CASSLFARRGVSGANVLTF

V: TRBV7-9
D: .
CDR3: CASSPRRSGNTIYF

V: TRBV5-8
D: TRBD2
CDR3: CASSQIAGGEQETQYF

V: TRBV18
D: TRBD2
CDR3: CASSPGLAATGELFF

V: TRBV9
D: .
CDR3: CASSVDSHRDQYF

V: TRBV27
D: .
CDR3: CASSSWTRSYNEQFF

V: TRBV5-1
D: .
CDR3: CASSLEYGGRTEAFF

V: TRBV7-6
D: .
CDR3: CASSSRTGGNTEAFF

V: TRBV18
D: .
CDR3: CASSHASQETQYF

V: TRBV11-2
D: .
CDR3: CASSLGIINTGELFF

V: TRBV5-5
D: TRBD1
CDR3: CASKNRDRGNTGELFF

V: TRBV12-3/TRBV12-4
D: .
CDR3: CASSFGETQYF

V: TRBV6-5
D: .
CDR3: CASTGGWNTEAFF

V: TRBV11-3
D: .
CDR3: CASSSPWSYEQYF

V: TRBV28
D: .
CDR3: CASTTSWMGDQPQHF

V: TRBV7-2
D: .
CDR3: CASSLVHRTNQPQHF

V: TRBV19
D: TRBD1
CDR3: CASSTGTGIFSYEQYF

V: TRBV11-3
D: .
CDR3: CASNSDGSDGNEKLFF

V: TRBV28
D: .
CDR3: CASSHRPLGVGDTQYF

V: TRBV30
D: TRBD1
CDR3: CAWSPTGVGGSYEQYF

V: TRBV5-1
D: .
CDR3: CASSLDRTGFTGELFF

V: TRBV18
D: .
CDR3: CASSPEGPRYNEQFF

V: TRBV7-2
D: .
CDR3: CASSLVPEGRQPQHF

V: TRBV10-2
D: .
CDR3: CASTLGPLTDTQYF

V: TRBV2
D: .
CDR3: CASSGEGRAFF